Described below is a single T cell receptor (beta chain) sequence and its context. Participants were aged 18 to 89 years from some 24 US areas. Profiling relied on immunoSEQ multiplex PCR, and the TCRdb table lists in-frame clones only, not all of them. The profile shows 150,000 or so clones, more than 80% of them singletons. This specimen belongs to a study of blood T cell repertoires in COVID-19. Study-level information: Italy, Spain and the United States were the sources of the convalescent and acute COVID-19 samples.

Germline-derived CDR1 and CDR2 are SGHAT and FQNNGV. V was clipped by 5 bases and J by 0 bases, with 15 bases between them. CDR3 length: 16 amino acids. This TCR derives from a man in his fifties who had recovered from COVID-19. The J gene is TRBJ2-3, the V gene TRBV11-2; tentatively, D is TRBD1 (6 bases). Sequenced: PBMCs or T cells enriched from blood (not recorded which). The CDR3 DNA follows: TGTGCCAGCAGCCTATATACAGGGTTTAGCACAGATACGCAGTATTTT. It yields the protein CASSLYTGFSTDTQYF.